In this sample, the clone carrying this TCR beta chain turned up once. Its antigen remains unknown. This sample was taken from a study of T cell responses to AZD1222 COVID-19 vaccine. The study, taken as a whole, reports: Following two doses of AZD1222, Spike-specific TCR breadth and depth rose. Baseline testing showed seropositivity in only a handful of AZD1222 recipients. Among the donors, most were white British and more were female, and clonal diversity was possibly underestimated. CD4 TCRs covered the whole spike, strongest at regions 160-218 and 743-854.

Repertoires were generated with immunoSEQ multiplex PCR, while TCRdb's copy carries only in-frame clones and drops some. The table has 140,000 to 150,000 clones, about 90% seen once. The TCR was taken from an adult who received the AZD1222 COVID-19 vaccine. The sequencing used peripheral blood, collected 28 days after the second AZD1222 dose.

CDR3 amino acids: CASSPRGRAGETQYF. CDR3 bases: TGTGCCAGCAGCCCGAGGGGCAGGGCGGGAGAGACCCAGTACTTC. The chain uses TRBV7-9 and TRBJ2-5; D assignment may be TRBD1 or TRBD2 (5 bases each). The germline V gene has CDR1 SEHNR and CDR2 FQNEAQ (reference sequence). This CDR3 has 15 amino acids. Trimming removed 5 bases at V and 4 bases at J, with 17 bases between.